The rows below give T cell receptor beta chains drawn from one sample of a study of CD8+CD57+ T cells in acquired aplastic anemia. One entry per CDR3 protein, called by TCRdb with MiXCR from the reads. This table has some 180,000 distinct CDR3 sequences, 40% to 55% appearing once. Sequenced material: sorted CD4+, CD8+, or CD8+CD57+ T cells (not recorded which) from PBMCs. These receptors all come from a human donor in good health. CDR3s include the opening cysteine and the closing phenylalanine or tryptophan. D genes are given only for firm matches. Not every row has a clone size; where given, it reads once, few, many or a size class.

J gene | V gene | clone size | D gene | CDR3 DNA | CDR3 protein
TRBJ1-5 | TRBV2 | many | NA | TGTGCCAGCAGTGAAGCGCACCTAGGGACAAATCAGCCCCAGCATTTT | CASSEAHLGTNQPQHF
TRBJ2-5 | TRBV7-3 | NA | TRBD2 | TGTGCCAGCCCTCCGGCTAGCGGCCAAGAGACCCAGTACTTC | CASPPASGQETQYF
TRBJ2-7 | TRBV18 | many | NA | TGTGCCAGCTCACCAATTCGGGATTCCGAGCAGTACTTC | CASSPIRDSEQYF
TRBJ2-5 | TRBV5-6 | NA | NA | TGTGCCAGCAGCCACCGCCGGGTCCAAGAGACCCAGTACTTC | CASSHRRVQETQYF
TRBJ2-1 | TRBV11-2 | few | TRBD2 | TGTGCCAGCAGCTTTCAGCCTAGCGGGAGGGCCAAGGGAAATGAGCAGTTCTTC | CASSFQPSGRAKGNEQFF
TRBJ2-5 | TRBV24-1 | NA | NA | TGTGCCACCAGTGATTTGACCTCGGACCTCCAAGAGACCCAGTACTTC | CATSDLTSDLQETQYF
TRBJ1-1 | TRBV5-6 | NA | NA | TGTGCCAGCAGCTTTCCAGCCTCGGGCACTGAAGCTTTCTTT | CASSFPASGTEAFF
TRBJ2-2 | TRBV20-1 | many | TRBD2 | TGCAGTGCTGGATCCGGGACTAGGCGTCCCGGGGAGCTGTTTTTT | CSAGSGTRRPGELFF
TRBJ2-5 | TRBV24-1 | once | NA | TGTGCCACCAGTGATTTTATGAAGACCCAGTACTTC | CATSDFMKTQYF
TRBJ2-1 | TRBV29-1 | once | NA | TGCAGCGTAGTAGCTAACGTAGGTGAGCAGTTCTTC | CSVVANVGEQFF
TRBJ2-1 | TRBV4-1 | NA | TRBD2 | TGCGCCAGCAGCTCCCGTACCGGGACTAGCGGGGTGAGCTCCTACAATGAGCAGTTCTTC | CASSSRTGTSGVSSYNEQFF
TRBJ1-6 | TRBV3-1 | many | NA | TGTGCCAGCAGCCTCCGGTCCGGGTATAATTCACCCCTCCACTTT | CASSLRSGYNSPLHF
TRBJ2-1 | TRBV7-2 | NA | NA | TGTGCCTCCCGCGGCCGGTTCGATGAGCAGTTCTTC | CASRGRFDEQFF
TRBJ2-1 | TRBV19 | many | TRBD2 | TGTGCCAGTAGTAGAGGGGGACTAGCGGGAGGATTCTATGAGCAGTTCTTC | CASSRGGLAGGFYEQFF
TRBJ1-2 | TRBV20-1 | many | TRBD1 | TGCAGTGCAGTCCCGAACAGGGGCGACTATGGCTACACCTTC | CSAVPNRGDYGYTF
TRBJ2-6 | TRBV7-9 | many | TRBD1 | TGTGCCAGCAGCCTGACAGGGCTCGGCGTCCTGACTTTC | CASSLTGLGVLTF
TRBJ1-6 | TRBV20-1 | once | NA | TGCAGTGCTAGACCTTCGGAGGTAGGGCGGCATTCACCCCTCCACTTT | CSARPSEVGRHSPLHF
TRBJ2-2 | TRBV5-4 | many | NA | TGTGCCAGCAGCTTCGGGCTGAACACCGGGGAGCTGTTTTTT | CASSFGLNTGELFF
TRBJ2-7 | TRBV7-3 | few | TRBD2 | TGTGCCAGCAGCTTCGGGCGGGGGGCTGCCTACGAGCAGTACTTC | CASSFGRGAAYEQYF
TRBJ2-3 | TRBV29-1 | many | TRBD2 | TGCAGCGTTAATGGACTAGCGGCACACACAGATACGCAGTATTTT | CSVNGLAAHTDTQYF
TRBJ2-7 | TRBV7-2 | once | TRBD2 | TGTGCCAGCAGCCAAGGGACTAGCGGTGACGAGCAGTACTTC | CASSQGTSGDEQYF
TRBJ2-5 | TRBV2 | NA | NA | TGTGCCAGCAGTGAAGCCCTGGAGACCCAGTACTTC | CASSEALETQYF
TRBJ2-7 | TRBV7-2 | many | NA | TGTGCCAGCAGCTTAGTGGGTGAATACGAGCAGTACTTC | CASSLVGEYEQYF
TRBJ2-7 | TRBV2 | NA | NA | TGTGCCAGCGTAACTCCCAGAGTCTACGAGCAGTACTTC | CASVTPRVYEQYF
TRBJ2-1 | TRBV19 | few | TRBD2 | TGTGCCAGTAGTTTCAGACTAGCGGGAGGGCCGCGGAATGAGCAGTTCTTC | CASSFRLAGGPRNEQFF
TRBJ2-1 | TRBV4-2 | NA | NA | TGTGCCAGCAGCCAAGACGACTCAGGGTACAATGAGCAGTTCTTC | CASSQDDSGYNEQFF
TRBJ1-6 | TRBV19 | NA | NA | TGTGCCAGTAGCGACAACAGGGCGGATAATTCACCCCTCCACTTT | CASSDNRADNSPLHF
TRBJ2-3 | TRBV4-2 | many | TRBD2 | TGTGCCAGCAGCCCTTTAGCGGGAAATGCAGATACGCAGTATTTT | CASSPLAGNADTQYF
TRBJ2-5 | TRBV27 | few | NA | TGTGCCAGCAGTTTCACTAGCCGCATCGGGGAGACCCAGTACTTC | CASSFTSRIGETQYF
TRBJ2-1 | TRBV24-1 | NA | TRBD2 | TGTGCCACCAGTGATCCCAGCGGGGGGCACAATGAGCAGTTCTTC | CATSDPSGGHNEQFF
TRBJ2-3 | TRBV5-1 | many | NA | TGCGCCAGCAGCTTGGGGATCGGGGCCGATACGCAGTATTTT | CASSLGIGADTQYF
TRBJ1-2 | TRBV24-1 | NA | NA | TGTGCCACCAGCAAGTCGGGGGCCCATAACTATGGCTACACCTTC | CATSKSGAHNYGYTF
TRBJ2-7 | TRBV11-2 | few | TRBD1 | TGTGCCAGCAGCTTAGGACAGGGCTTAGGCGAGCAGTACTTC | CASSLGQGLGEQYF
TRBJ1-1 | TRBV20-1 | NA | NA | TGCAGTGCTCAAACAGGGTTGAACACTGAAGCTTTCTTT | CSAQTGLNTEAFF
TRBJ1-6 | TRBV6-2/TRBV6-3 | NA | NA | TGTGCCAGCAGTTACGGTAGGAGGAATGATAATTCACCCCTCCACTTT | CASSYGRRNDNSPLHF
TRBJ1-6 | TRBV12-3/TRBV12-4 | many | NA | TGTGCCAGCAGTTTATTGGGGGGTAATTCACCCCTCCACTTT | CASSLLGGNSPLHF
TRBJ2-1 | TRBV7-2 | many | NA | TGTGCCAGCAGCCCAAGGGGGGGGCGTTACCAGTTCTTC | CASSPRGGRYQFF
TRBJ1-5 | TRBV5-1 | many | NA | TGCGCCAGCAGCTTCGACGGATATAGCAATCAGCCCCAGCATTTT | CASSFDGYSNQPQHF
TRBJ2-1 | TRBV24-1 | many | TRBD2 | TGTGCCACCAGTGATGGTGTAGCGGGAGGGTCCCACAATGAGCAGTTCTTC | CATSDGVAGGSHNEQFF
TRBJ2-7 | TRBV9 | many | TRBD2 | TGTGCCAGCAGCGCCGGAGCGGGAGGGACCTTCGGCGAGCAGTACTTC | CASSAGAGGTFGEQYF
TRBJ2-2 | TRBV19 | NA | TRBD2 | TGTGCCAGTAGTATTGCACTAGCGGGGACCGGGGAGCTGTTTTTT | CASSIALAGTGELFF
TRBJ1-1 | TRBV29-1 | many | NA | TGCAGCGTCAAAGGGGCTTATAATACTGAAGCTTTCTTT | CSVKGAYNTEAFF
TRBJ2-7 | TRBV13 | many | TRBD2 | TGTGCCAGCAGCTATAGCGGGAGGTTTGTAGACGAGCAGTACTTC | CASSYSGRFVDEQYF
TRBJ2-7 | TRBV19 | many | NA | TGTGCCAGTAGTGTGGACAGTAGCGTCGCCTACGAGCAGTACTTC | CASSVDSSVAYEQYF
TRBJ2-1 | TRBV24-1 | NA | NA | TGTGCCACCAGTGATGCTATCACAATGAGGCAGTTCTTC | CATSDAITMRQFF
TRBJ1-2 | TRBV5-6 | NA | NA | TGTGCCAGCAGCTTGGCAGGAGGGATGAGCTATGGCTACACCTTC | CASSLAGGMSYGYTF
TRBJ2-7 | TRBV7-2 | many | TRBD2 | TGTGCCAGCAGCCCCCAACCGGGACTAGGGTTGTACGAGCAGTACTTC | CASSPQPGLGLYEQYF
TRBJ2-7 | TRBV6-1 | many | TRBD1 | TGTGCCAGCGGGACCCCGGGACAGAGTTACTTC | CASGTPGQSYF
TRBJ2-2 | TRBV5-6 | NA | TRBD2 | TGTGCCAGCAGCTTGGCTAGCGGGATGAACACCGGGGAGCTGTTTTTT | CASSLASGMNTGELFF
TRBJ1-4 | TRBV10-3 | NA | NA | TGTGCCAGCAGCTTGCGGTCAACTAATGAAAAACTGTTTTTT | CASSLRSTNEKLFF